Sequencing of this T cell receptor beta chain was carried out in a study of regulatory and conventional T cells in RAG deficiency. The assay was immunoSEQ multiplex PCR, and TCRdb's table has in-frame clones only and misses some. Of 20,000 to 25,000 clones in the sample, 90% to 95% are singletons; the top ten hold under 0.85%. The CDR3 runs to 14 residues. Germline loops: CDR1 SGDLS, CDR2 YYNGEE. The V end lost 1 base, the J end lost 2 bases, and 8 bases lay between the germline ends. This clone was seen once. The sorted conventional CD4+ T cells were CD25-low and CD127-high, with genomic DNA sequenced. These data also featured in a second study, about regulatory T cells. That source notes: The primer mix had 52 TRBV and 13 TRBJ primers.

This TCR was recovered from a human donor in good health. The chain is built from TRBV9 and TRBJ2-3; possibly TRBD2 for D (5 bases). The source material was CD4+ T cells sorted from blood. The CDR3 sequence is CASSVSGYTDTQYF. In nucleotides, the CDR3 is TGTGCCAGCAGCGTATCGGGATACACAGATACGCAGTATTTT.